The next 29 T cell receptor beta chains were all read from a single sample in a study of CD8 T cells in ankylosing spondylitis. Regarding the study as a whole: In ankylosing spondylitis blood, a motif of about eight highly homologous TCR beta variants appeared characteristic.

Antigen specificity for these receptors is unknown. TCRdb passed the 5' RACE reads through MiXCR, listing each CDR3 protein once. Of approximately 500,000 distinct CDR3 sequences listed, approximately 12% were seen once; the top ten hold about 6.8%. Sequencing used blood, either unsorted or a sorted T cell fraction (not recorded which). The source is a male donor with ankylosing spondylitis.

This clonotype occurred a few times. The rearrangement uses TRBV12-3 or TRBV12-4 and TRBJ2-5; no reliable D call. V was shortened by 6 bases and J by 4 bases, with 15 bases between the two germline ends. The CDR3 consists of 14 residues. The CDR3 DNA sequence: TGTGCCAGCAGCCTTGCCCCCCTTGGAGAGACCCAGTACTTC. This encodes CASSLAPLGETQYF.

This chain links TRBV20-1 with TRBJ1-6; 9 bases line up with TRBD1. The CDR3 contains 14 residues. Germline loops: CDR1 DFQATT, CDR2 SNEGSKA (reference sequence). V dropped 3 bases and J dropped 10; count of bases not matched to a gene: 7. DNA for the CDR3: TGCAGTGCTAGCGGGGGACAGGGACAGTCACCCCTCCACTTT. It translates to CSASGGQGQSPLHF.

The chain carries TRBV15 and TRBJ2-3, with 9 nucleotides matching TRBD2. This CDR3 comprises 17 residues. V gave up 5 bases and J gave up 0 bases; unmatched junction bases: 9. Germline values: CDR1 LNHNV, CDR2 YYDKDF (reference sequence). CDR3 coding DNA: TGTGCCACCAGCCGCGGCGGGGGGGCCCATAGCACAGATACGCAGTATTTT. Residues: CATSRGGGAHSTDTQYF.

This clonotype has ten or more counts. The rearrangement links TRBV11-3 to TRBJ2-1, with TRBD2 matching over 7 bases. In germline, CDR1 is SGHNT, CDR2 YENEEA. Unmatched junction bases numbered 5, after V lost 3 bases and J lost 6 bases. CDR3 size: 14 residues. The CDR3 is CASSFWRESNEQFF. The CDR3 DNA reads TGTGCCAGCAGCTTTTGGCGGGAGTCCAATGAGCAGTTCTTC.

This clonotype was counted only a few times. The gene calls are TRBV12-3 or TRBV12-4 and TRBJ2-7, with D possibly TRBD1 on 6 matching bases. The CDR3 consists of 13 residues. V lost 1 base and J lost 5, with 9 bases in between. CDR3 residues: CASSLVRGDEQYF. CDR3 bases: TGTGCCAGCAGTTTAGTCAGGGGTGACGAGCAGTACTTC.

As DNA, the CDR3 is TGTGCCACCAGCGGGACAGGTTACACAGATACGCAGTATTTT. Residues: CATSGTGYTDTQYF. The gene calls are TRBV15 and TRBJ2-3; TRBD1 matches 8 bases. Germline trimming cut 5 bases from V and 2 bases from J; bases unmatched to any gene: 3. CDR1 and CDR2 from the germline V gene are LNHNV and YYDKDF (reference sequence). This CDR3 contains 14 residues.

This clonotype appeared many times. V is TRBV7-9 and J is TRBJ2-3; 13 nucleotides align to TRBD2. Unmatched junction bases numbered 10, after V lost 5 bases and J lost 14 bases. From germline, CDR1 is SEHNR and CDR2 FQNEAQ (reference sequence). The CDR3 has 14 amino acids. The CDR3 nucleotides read TGTGCCAGCAGCACAACTAGCGGGAGGGGTCGATCGTATTTT. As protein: CASSTTSGRGRSYF.

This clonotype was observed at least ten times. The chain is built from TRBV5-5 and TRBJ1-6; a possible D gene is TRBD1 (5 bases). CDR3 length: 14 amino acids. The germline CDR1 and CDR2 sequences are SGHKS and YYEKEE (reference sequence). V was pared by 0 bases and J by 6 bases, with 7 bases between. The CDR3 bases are TGTGCCAGCAGCTTGGACGGGGGTAATTCACCCCTCCACTTT. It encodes CASSLDGGNSPLHF.

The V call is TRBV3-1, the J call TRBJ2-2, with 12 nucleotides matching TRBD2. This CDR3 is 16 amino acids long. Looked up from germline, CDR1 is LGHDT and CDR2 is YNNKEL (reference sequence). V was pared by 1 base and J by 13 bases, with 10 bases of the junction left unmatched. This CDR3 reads CASSQGVSSGRAGLFF. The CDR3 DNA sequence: TGTGCCAGCAGCCAAGGGGTGTCTAGCGGGAGGGCCGGGCTGTTTTTT.

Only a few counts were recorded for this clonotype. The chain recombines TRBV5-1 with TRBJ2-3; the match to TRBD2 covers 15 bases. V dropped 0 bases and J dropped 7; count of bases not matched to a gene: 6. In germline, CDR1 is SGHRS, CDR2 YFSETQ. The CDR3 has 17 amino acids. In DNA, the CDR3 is TGCGCCAGCAGCTTGGGAACGGGACTAGCGGGAGGAAATACGCAGTATTTT. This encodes CASSLGTGLAGGNTQYF.

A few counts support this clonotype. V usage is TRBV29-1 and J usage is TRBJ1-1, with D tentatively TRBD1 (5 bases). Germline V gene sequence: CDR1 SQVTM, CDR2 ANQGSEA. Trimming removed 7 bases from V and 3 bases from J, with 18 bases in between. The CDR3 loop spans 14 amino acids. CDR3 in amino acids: CSASREKGDTEAFF. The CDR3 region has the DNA TGCAGCGCCTCCAGGGAAAAAGGGGACACTGAAGCTTTCTTT.

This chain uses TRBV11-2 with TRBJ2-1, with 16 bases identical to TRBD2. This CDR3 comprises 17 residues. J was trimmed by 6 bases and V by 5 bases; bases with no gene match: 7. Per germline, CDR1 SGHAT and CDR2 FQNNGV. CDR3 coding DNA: TGTGCCAGCAGCATGTCGGGACTAGCGGGAGGGCGCAATGAGCAGTTCTTC. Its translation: CASSMSGLAGGRNEQFF.

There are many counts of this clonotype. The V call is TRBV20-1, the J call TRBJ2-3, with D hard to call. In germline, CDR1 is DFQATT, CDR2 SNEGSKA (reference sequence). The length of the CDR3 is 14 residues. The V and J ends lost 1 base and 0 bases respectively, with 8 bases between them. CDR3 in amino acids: CSARVKTSTDTQYF. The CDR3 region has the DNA TGCAGTGCTAGAGTCAAGACTAGCACAGATACGCAGTATTTT.

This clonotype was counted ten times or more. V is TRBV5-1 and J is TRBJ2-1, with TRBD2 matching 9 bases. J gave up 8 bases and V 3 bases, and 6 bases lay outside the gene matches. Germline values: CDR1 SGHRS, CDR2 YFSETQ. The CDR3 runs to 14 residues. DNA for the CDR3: TGCGCCAGCAGCTCGGGACTAGCCGGCCATGAGCAGTTCTTC. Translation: CASSSGLAGHEQFF.

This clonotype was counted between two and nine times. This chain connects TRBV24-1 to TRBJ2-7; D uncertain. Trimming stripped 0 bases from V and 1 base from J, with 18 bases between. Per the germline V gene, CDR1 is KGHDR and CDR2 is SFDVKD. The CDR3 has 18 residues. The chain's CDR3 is CATSDLGPRLFESYEQYV. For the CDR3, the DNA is TGTGCCACCAGTGATTTGGGGCCTCGGCTATTCGAGTCCTACGAGCAGTACGTC.

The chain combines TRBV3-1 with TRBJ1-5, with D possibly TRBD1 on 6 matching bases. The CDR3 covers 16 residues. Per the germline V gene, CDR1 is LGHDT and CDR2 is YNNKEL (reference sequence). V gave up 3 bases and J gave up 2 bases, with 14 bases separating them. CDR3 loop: CASSQTPGQGNQPQHF. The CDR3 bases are TGTGCCAGCAGCCAGACACCGGGACAAGGCAATCAGCCCCAGCATTTT.

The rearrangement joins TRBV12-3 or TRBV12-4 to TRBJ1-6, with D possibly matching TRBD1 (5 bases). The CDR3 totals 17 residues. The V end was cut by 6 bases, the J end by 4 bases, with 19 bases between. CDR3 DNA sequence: TGTGCCAGCAGCAAAACGACCGGGACGGCATATAATTCACCCCTCCACTTT. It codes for CASSKTTGTAYNSPLHF.

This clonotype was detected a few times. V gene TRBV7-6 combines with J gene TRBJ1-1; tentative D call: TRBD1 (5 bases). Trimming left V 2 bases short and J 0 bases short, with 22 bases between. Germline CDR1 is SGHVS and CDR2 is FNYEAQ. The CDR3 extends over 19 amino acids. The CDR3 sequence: CASSLKPRDARQVNTEAFF. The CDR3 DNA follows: TGTGCCAGCAGCTTAAAACCCCGGGACGCCCGGCAGGTGAACACTGAAGCTTTCTTT.

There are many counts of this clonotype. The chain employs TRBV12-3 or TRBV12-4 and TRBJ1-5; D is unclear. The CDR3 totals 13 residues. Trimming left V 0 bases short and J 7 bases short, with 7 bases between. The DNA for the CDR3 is TGTGCCAGCAGTTTAGCGGCAGGACAGCCCCAGCATTTT. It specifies CASSLAAGQPQHF.

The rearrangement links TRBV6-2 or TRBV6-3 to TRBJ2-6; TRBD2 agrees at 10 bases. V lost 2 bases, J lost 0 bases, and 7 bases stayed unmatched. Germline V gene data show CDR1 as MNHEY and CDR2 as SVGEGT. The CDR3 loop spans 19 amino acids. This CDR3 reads CASSYPGLAVSSGANVLTF. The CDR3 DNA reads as TGTGCCAGCAGTTACCCCGGACTAGCGGTGAGCTCTGGGGCCAACGTCCTGACTTTC.

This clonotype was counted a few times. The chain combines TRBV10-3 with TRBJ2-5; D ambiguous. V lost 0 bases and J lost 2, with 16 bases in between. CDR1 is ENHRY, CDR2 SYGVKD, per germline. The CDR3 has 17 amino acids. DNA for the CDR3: TGTGCCATCAGTGAGTCCAAGACGGGTTCGATTCAAGAGACCCAGTACTTC. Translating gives CAISESKTGSIQETQYF.

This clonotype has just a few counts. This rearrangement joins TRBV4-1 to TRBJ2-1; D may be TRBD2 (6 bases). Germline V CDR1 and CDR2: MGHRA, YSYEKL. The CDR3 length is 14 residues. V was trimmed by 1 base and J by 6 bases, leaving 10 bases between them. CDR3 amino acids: CASSQGVGGNEQFF. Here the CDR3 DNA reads TGCGCCAGCAGCCAAGGGGTGGGAGGCAATGAGCAGTTCTTC.

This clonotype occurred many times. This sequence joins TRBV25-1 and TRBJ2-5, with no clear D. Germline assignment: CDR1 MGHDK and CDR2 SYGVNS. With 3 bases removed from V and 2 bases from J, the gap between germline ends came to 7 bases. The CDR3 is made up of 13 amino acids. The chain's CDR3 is CASSEWGQETQYF. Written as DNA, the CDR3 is TGTGCCAGCAGTGAGTGGGGACAAGAGACCCAGTACTTC.

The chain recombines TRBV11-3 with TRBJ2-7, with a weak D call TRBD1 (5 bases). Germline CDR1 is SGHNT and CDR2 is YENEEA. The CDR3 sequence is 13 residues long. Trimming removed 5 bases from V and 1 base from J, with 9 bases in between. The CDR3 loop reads CASSTGESYEQYF. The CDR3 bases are TGTGCCAGCAGCACAGGAGAGTCCTACGAGCAGTACTTC.

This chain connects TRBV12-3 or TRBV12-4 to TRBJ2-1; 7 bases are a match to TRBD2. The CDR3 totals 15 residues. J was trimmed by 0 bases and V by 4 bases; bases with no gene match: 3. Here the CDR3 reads CASSWRESSYNEQFF. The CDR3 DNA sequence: TGTGCCAGCAGTTGGCGGGAGAGCTCCTACAATGAGCAGTTCTTC.

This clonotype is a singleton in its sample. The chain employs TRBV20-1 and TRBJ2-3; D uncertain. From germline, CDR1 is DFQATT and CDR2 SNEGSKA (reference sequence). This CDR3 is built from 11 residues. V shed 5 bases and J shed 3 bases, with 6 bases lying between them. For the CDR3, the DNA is TGCAGTGCTCATATTACAGATACGCAGTATTTT. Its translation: CSAHITDTQYF.

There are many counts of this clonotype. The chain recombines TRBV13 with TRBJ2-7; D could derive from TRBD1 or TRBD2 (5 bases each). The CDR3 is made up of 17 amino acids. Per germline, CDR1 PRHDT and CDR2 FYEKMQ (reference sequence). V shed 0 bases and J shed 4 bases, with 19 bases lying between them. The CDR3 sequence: CASSLGPPGSFQYEQYF. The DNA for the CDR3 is TGTGCCAGCAGCTTAGGCCCCCCAGGGAGCTTTCAATACGAGCAGTACTTC.

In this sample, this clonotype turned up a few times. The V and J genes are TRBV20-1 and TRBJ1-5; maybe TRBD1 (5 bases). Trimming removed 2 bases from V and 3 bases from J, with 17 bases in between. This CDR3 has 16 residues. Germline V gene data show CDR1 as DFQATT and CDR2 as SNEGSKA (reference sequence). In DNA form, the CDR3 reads TGCAGTGCTAGATCTAAATTCGGGGCAGACAATCAGCCCCAGCATTTT. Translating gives CSARSKFGADNQPQHF.

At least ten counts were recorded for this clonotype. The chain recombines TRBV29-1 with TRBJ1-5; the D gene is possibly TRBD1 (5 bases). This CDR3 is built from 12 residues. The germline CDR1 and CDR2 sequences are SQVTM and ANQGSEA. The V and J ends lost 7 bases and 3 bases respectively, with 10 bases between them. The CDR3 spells CSAGGDNQPQHF. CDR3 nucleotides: TGCAGCGCGGGAGGGGACAATCAGCCCCAGCATTTT.